This section outlines one T cell receptor beta chain sequence together with its context. This record comes from a study of blood T cell repertoires in COVID-19. V lost 0 bases, J lost 0 bases, and 8 bases lay in between. This CDR3 is built from 15 residues. Looked up from germline, CDR1 is SGHRS and CDR2 is YFSETQ. The assay was immunoSEQ multiplex PCR, and TCRdb's table has in-frame clones only and misses some. The sample lists 300,000 to 450,000 clones, 87% occurring once. The source of this sequence is a woman aged 30 to 39 who had recovered from COVID-19. This rearrangement joins TRBV5-1 to TRBJ2-3; D not resolved. The specimen sequenced was PBMCs or T cells enriched from blood (not recorded which). The CDR3 protein is CASSLADGSTDTQYF. CDR3 nucleotides: TGCGCCAGCAGCTTGGCCGACGGGAGCACAGATACGCAGTATTTT.